The clone carrying this TCR beta chain has more than one count but fewer than ten. Its antigen is currently unknown. The record originates from a study of T cells after yellow fever vaccination. Study findings and constraints: The secondary response was weaker, and its peak arrived faster, on day 5 versus 15.

TCRdb redid the calling of the 5' RACE reads with MiXCR, one entry per CDR3 protein. The profile shows some 99,000 distinct CDR3 sequences, roughly 5.8% of them singletons. V was pared by 5 bases and J by 5 bases, with 16 bases between. CDR3 length: 15 amino acids. Germline V lookup: CDR1 SGHVS, CDR2 FQNEAQ. The TCR originated in a man between 18 and 35 years old who received the YFV17D yellow fever vaccine. This rearrangement joins TRBV7-8 to TRBJ2-1; D is unresolved. The sample consisted of CD8+ T cells sorted from PBMCs, taken 10 days after the yellow fever booster vaccination. CDR3 nucleotide sequence: TGTGCCAGCAGCCCGAGTAACGGCTGGGACAATGAGCAGTTCTTC. The encoded protein is CASSPSNGWDNEQFF.